A selection of T cell receptor beta chains follows, all from one sample in a study of cytomegalovirus exposure and HLA in healthy donors. Clones were sequenced by immunoSEQ multiplex PCR, and TCRdb holds only the in-frame ones, with some missing. This sample has about 250,000 clones, with approximately 91% found just once. What was sequenced was PBMCs. These receptors originate from a girl aged 2-15 years in good health and CMV-seronegative. Both conserved end residues are part of each CDR3. D genes are given only for firm matches. Where a row states a size, it is once, few, many or the class of an expanded clone; other rows omit it.

CDR3nt: TGCAGCGCCCGGGGTTCAGACTATGGCTACACCTTC; CDR3aa: CSARGSDYGYTF; abundance: .; d_gene: .; j_gene: TRBJ1-2; v_gene: TRBV29-1
CDR3nt: TGTGCCAGCAGCACCGGACAGGGTGTGGACGAGCAGTACTTC; CDR3aa: CASSTGQGVDEQYF; abundance: .; d_gene: TRBD1; j_gene: TRBJ2-7; v_gene: TRBV13
CDR3nt: TGTGCCAGCAGCTCACCGGGACTAGCGGGACCGAAGAGCTCCTACGAGCAGTACTTC; CDR3aa: CASSSPGLAGPKSSYEQYF; abundance: .; d_gene: TRBD2; j_gene: TRBJ2-7; v_gene: TRBV5-6
CDR3nt: TGTGCCACCAGCAGAAATGACAGGGAGCCTTCCACCTTC; CDR3aa: CATSRNDREPSTF; abundance: .; d_gene: TRBD1; j_gene: TRBJ1-2; v_gene: TRBV15
CDR3nt: TGTGCCAGCAGCCAGGGCCGGTGGCAGGGGGAAGGCTACACTTTC; CDR3aa: CASSQGRWQGEGYTF; abundance: .; d_gene: TRBD1; j_gene: TRBJ1-2; v_gene: TRBV7-9
CDR3nt: TGTGCCAGCAGCCAGACTCGTTCCGGGGAGCTGTTTTTT; CDR3aa: CASSQTRSGELFF; abundance: .; d_gene: .; j_gene: TRBJ2-2; v_gene: TRBV5-5
CDR3nt: TGCCTCAGCTCACGGACAGCTAGCACAGATACGCAGTATTTT; CDR3aa: CLSSRTASTDTQYF; abundance: .; d_gene: .; j_gene: TRBJ2-3; v_gene: TRBV27
CDR3nt: TGTGCCTGGAGTGTTAGACAGGGGGGTAATCAGCCCCAGCATTTT; CDR3aa: CAWSVRQGGNQPQHF; abundance: .; d_gene: TRBD1; j_gene: TRBJ1-5; v_gene: TRBV30
CDR3nt: TGTGCCAGCAGTTCCTACACAGGGGGGTGGACTGAAGCTTTCTTT; CDR3aa: CASSSYTGGWTEAFF; abundance: .; d_gene: TRBD1; j_gene: TRBJ1-1; v_gene: TRBV27
CDR3nt: TGCGCCAGCAGCTTGGAAGCGACCGGACAGGGACATGAAAAACTGTTTTTT; CDR3aa: CASSLEATGQGHEKLFF; abundance: once; d_gene: TRBD1; j_gene: TRBJ1-4; v_gene: TRBV5-1
CDR3nt: TGCAGCGTCGGTTGGGACAGGAGGAGCACAGATACGCAGTATTTT; CDR3aa: CSVGWDRRSTDTQYF; abundance: .; d_gene: TRBD1; j_gene: TRBJ2-3; v_gene: TRBV29-1
CDR3nt: TGTGCCAGTAGGCTAGGGGGCGCGACGGTTGGGGCCAACGTCCTGACTTTC; CDR3aa: CASRLGGATVGANVLTF; abundance: .; d_gene: TRBD1; j_gene: TRBJ2-6; v_gene: TRBV19
CDR3nt: TGTGCCAGCAGTTACGGGACTAGCGGGGTCAATGAGCAGTTCTTC; CDR3aa: CASSYGTSGVNEQFF; abundance: .; d_gene: TRBD2; j_gene: TRBJ2-1; v_gene: TRBV6-6
CDR3nt: TGTGCCAGCAGTGCCTTACAGGGTAACCAGCCCCAGCATTTT; CDR3aa: CASSALQGNQPQHF; abundance: once; d_gene: .; j_gene: TRBJ1-5; v_gene: TRBV2
CDR3nt: TGCGCCAGCAGTGCTCAAAGGACTATCAGGAGCACAGATACGCAGTATTTT; CDR3aa: CASSAQRTIRSTDTQYF; abundance: .; d_gene: .; j_gene: TRBJ2-3; v_gene: TRBV10-1
CDR3nt: TGTGCCTGGAGTGTACACAGAAGACAGGAAAAACTGTTTTTT; CDR3aa: CAWSVHRRQEKLFF; abundance: .; d_gene: .; j_gene: TRBJ1-4; v_gene: TRBV30